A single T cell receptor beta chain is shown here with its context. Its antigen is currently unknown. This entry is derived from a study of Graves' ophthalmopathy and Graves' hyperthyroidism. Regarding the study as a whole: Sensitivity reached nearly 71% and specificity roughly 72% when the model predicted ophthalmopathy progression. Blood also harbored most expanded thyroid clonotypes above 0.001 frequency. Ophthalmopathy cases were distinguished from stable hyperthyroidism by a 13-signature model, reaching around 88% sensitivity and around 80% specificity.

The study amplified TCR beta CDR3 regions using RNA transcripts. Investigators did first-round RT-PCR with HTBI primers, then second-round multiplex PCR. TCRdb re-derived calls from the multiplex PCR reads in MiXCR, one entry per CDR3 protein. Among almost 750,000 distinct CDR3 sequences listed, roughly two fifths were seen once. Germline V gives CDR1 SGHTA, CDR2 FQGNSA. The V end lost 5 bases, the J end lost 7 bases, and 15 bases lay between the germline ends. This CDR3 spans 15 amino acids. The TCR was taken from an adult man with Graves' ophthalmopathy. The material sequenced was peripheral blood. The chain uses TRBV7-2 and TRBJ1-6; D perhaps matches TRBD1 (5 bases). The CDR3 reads CASSPGDSVNSPLHF. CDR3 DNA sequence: TGTGCCAGCAGCCCGGGGGACTCCGTCAATTCACCCCTCCACTTT.